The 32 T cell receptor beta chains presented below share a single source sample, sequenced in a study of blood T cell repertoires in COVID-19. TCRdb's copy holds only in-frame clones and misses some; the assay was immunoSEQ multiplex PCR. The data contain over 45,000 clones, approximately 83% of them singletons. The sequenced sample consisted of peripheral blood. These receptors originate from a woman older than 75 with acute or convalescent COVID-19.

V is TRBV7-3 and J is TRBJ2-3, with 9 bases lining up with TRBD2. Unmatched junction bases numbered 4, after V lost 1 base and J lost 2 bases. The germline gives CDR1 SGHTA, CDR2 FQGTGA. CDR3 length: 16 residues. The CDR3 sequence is CASSLNSGGATDTQYF. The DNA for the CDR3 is TGTGCCAGCAGCTTAAATAGCGGGGGAGCCACAGATACGCAGTATTTT.

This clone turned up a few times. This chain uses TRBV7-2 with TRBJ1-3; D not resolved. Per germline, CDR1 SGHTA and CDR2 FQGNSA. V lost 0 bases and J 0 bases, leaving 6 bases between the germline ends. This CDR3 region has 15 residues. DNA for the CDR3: TGTGCCAGCAGCTTAGCAGCCATCTCTGGAAACACCATATATTTT. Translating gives CASSLAAISGNTIYF.

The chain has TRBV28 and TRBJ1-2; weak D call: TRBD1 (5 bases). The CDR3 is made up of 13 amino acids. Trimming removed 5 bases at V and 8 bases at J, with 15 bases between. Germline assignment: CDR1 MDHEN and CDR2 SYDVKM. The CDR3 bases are TGTGCCAGCAGTAAAACAGGTTTGCCGGGCTACACCTTC. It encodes CASSKTGLPGYTF.

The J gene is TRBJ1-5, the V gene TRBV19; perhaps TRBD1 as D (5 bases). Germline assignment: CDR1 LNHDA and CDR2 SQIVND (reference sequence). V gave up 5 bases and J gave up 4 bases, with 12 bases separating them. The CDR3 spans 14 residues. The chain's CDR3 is CASSDDSTNQPQHF. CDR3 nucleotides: TGTGCCAGTAGTGACGACAGTACTAATCAGCCCCAGCATTTT.

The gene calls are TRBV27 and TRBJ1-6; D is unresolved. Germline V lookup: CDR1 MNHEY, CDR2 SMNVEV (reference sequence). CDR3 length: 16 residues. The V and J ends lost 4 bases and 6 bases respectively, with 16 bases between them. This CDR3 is CASSSSRSVGNSPLHF. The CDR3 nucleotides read TGTGCCAGCAGTTCCAGCAGGTCGGTCGGTAATTCACCCCTCCACTTT.

CDR3 residues: CAWSPQIYGYTF. The CDR3 DNA is TGTGCCTGGAGTCCGCAGATCTATGGCTACACCTTC. The rearrangement links TRBV30 to TRBJ1-2; D ambiguous. The CDR3 runs 12 residues. CDR1 and CDR2 (germline): GTSNPN, SVGIG (reference sequence). Trimming left V 2 bases short and J 4 bases short, with 8 bases between.

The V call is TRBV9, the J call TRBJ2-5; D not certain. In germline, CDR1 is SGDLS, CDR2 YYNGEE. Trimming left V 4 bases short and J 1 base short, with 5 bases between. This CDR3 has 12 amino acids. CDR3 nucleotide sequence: TGTGCCAGCAGCTCCCGCCAAGAGACCCAGTACTTC. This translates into CASSSRQETQYF. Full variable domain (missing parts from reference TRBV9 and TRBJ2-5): DSGVTQTPKHLITATGQRVTLRCSPRSGDLSVYWYQQSLDQGLQFLIQYYNGEERAKGNILERFSAQQFPDLHSELNLSSLELGDSALYFCASSSRQETQYFGPGTRLLVL.

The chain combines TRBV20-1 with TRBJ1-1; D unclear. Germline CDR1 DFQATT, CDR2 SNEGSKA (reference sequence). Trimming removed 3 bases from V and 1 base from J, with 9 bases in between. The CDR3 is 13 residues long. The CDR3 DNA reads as TGCAGTGCTAGTCGAAACACGAACACTGAAGCTTTCTTT. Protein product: CSASRNTNTEAFF.

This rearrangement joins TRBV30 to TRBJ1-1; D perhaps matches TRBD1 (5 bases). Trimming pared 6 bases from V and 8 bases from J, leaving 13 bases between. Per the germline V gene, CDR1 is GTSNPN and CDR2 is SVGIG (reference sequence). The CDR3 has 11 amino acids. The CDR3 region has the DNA TGTGCCTGTAAACAGGAGATGGAAGCTTTCTTT. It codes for CACKQEMEAFF. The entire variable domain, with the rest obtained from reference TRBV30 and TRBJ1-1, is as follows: SQTIHQWPATLVQPVGSPLSLECTVEGTSNPNLYWYRQAAGRGLQLLFYSVGIGQISSEVPQNLSASRPQDRQFILSSKKLLLSDSGFYLCACKQEMEAFFGQGTRLTVV.

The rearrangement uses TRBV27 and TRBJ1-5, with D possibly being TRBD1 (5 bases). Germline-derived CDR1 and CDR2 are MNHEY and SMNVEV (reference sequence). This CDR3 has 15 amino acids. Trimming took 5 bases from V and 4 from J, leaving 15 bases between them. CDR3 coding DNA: TGTGCCAGCAGTCCGGGGGACGGAGTGAATCAGCCCCAGCATTTT. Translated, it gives CASSPGDGVNQPQHF.

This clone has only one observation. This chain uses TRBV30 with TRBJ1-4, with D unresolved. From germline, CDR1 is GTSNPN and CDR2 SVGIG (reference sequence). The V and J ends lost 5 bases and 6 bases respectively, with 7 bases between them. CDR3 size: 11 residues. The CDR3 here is CAWGRDEKLFF. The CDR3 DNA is TGTGCCTGGGGGAGAGATGAAAAACTGTTTTTT.

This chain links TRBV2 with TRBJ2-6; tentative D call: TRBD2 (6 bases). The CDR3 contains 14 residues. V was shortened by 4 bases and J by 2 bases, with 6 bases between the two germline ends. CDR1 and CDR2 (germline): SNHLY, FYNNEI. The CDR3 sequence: CASSGRAGANVLTF. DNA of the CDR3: TGTGCCAGCAGTGGGAGGGCTGGGGCCAACGTCCTGACTTTC.

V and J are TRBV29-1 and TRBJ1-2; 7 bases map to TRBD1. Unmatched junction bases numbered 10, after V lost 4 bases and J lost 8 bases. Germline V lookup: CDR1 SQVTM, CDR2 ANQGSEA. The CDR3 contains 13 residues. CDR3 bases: TGCAGCGTTGTAGGGCAGGGGGTTTGGGGCTACACCTTC. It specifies CSVVGQGVWGYTF. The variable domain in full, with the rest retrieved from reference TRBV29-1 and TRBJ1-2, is SAVISQKPSRDICQRGTSLTIQCQVDSQVTMMFWYRQQPGQSLTLIATANQGSEATYESGFVIDKFPISRPNLTFSTLTVSNMSPEDSSIYLCSVVGQGVWGYTFGSGTRLTVV.

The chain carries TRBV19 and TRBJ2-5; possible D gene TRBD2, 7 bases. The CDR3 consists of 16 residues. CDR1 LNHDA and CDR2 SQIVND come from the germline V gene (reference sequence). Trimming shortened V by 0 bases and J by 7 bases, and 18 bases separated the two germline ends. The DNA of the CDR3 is TGTGCCAGTAGTATAGACGGGCAGGGAGGGGGTCGGACCCAGTACTTC. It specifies CASSIDGQGGGRTQYF.

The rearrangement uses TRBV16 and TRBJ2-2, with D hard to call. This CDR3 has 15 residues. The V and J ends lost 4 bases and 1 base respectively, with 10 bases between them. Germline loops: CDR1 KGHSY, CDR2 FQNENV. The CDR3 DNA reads TGTGCCAGCAGCCCGCAGACTGTGAACACCGGGGAGCTGTTTTTT. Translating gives CASSPQTVNTGELFF. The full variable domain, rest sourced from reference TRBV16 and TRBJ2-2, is GEEVAQTPKHLVRGEGQKAKLYCAPIKGHSYVFWYQQVLKNEFKFLISFQNENVFDETGMPKERFSAKCLPNSPCSLEIQATKLEDSAVYFCASSPQTVNTGELFFGEGSRLTVL.

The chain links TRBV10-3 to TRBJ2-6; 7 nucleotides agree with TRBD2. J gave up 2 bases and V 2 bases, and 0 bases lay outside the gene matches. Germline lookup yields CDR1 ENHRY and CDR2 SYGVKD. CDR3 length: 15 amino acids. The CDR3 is CAISEGTTGANVLTF. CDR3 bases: TGTGCCATCAGTGAGGGGACTACTGGGGCCAACGTCCTGACTTTC.

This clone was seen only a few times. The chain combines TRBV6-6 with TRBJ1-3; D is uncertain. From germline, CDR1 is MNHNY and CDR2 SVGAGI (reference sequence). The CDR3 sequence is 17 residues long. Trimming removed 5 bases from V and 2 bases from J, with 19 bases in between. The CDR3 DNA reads TGTGCCAGCAGTCCCCGAGGAGGCCTTAAACCTGGAAACACCATATATTTT. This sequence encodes CASSPRGGLKPGNTIYF.

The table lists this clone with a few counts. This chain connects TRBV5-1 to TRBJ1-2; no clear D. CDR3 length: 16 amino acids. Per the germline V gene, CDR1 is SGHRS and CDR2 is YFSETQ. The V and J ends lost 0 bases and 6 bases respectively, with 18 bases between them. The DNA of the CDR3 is TGCGCCAGCAGCTTGGGGTCCCGCGGCCTCGGGGATGGCTACACCTTC. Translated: CASSLGSRGLGDGYTF.

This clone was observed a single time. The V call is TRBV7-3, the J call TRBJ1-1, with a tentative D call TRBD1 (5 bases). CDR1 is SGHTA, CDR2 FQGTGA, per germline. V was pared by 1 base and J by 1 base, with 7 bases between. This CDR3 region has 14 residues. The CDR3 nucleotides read TGTGCCAGCAGCTTAATGGGGGGGAACACTGAAGCTTTCTTT. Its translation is CASSLMGGNTEAFF.

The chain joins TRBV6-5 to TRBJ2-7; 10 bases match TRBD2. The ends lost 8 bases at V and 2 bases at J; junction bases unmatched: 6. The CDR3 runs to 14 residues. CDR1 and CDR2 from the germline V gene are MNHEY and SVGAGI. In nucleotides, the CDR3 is TGTGCCAGCTTTCCTAGCGGGGGAACCTACGAGCAGTACTTC. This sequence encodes CASFPSGGTYEQYF.

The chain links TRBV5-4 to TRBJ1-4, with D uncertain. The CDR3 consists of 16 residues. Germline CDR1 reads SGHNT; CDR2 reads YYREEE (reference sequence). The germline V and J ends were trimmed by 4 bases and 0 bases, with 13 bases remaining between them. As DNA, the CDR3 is TGTGCCAGCAGCCTAGACCCACGCCCAACTAATGAAAAACTGTTTTTT. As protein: CASSLDPRPTNEKLFF.

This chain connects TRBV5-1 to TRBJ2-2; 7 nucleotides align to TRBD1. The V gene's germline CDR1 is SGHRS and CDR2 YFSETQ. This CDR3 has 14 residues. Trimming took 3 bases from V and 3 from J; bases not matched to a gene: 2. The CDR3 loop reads CASSSDRYTGELFF. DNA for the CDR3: TGCGCCAGCAGCTCGGACAGGTACACCGGGGAGCTGTTTTTT.

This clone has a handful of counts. The DNA of the CDR3 is TGTGCCAGTAGTAGCCAGGGCTCGGGTCAGCCCCAGCATTTT. Its translation: CASSSQGSGQPQHF. The V gene is TRBV19, the J gene TRBJ1-5; tentatively, D is TRBD1 (5 bases). The germline CDR1 and CDR2 sequences are LNHDA and SQIVND (reference sequence). This CDR3 comprises 14 residues. The V and J ends lost 4 bases and 6 bases respectively, with 13 bases between them.

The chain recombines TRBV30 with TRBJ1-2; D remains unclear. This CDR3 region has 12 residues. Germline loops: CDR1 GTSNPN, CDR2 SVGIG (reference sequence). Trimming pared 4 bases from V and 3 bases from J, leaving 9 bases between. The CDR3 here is CAWIVSHYGYTF. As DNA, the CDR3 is TGTGCCTGGATTGTCAGTCACTATGGCTACACCTTC.

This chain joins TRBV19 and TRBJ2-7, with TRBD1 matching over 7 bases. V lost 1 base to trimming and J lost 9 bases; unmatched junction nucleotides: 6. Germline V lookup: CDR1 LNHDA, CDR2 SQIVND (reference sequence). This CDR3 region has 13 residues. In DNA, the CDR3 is TGTGCCAGTAGTATAGTAGACAGGGAATGGCAGTACTTC. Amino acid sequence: CASSIVDREWQYF.

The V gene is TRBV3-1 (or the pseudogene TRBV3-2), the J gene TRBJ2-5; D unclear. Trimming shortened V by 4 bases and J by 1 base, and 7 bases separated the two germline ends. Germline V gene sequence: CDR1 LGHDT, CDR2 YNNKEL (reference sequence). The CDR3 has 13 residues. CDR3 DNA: TGTGCCAGCAGCCGTGGGCGCCAAGAGACCCAGTACTTC. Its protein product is CASSRGRQETQYF.

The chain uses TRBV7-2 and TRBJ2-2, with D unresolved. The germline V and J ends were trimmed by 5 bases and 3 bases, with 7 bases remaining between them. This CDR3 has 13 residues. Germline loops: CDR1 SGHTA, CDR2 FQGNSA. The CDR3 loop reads CASSPPDTGELFF. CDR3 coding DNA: TGTGCCAGCAGCCCCCCGGACACCGGGGAGCTGTTTTTT.

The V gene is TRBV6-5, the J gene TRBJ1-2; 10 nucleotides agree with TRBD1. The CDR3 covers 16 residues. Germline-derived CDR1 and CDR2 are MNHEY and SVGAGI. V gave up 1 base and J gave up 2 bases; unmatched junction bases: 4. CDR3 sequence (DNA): TGTGCCAGCAGTTACTATCGGACAGGGGGGAACTATGGCTACACCTTC. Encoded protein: CASSYYRTGGNYGYTF.

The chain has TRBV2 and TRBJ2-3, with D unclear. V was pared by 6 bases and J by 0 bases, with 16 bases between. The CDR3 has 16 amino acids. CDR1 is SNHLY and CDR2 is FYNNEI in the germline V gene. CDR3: CASRTRSHSSTDTQYF. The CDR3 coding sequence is TGTGCCAGCAGGACGAGGAGCCACTCTAGCACAGATACGCAGTATTTT. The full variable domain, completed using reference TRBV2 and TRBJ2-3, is EPEVTQTPSHQVTQMGQEVILRCVPISNHLYFYWYRQILGQKVEFLVSFYNNEISEKSEIFDDQFSVERPDGSNFTLKIRSTKLEDSAMYFCASRTRSHSSTDTQYFGPGTRLTVL.

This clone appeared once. The CDR3, as DNA: TGTGCCAGCAGCTTGTGGAGGGAATCCCTCGGTGGGGCCAACGTCCTGACTTTC. It yields the protein CASSLWRESLGGANVLTF. The chain links TRBV5-5 to TRBJ2-6; D perhaps matches TRBD2 (6 bases). The CDR3 is 18 amino acids. Germline CDR1 reads SGHKS; CDR2 reads YYEKEE (reference sequence). Trimming removed 1 base at V and 3 bases at J, with 17 bases between.

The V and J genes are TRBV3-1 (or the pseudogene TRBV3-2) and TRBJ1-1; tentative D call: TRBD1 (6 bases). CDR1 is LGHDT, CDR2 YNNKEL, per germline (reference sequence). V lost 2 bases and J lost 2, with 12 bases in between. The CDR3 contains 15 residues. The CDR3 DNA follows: TGTGCCAGCAGCCAAATGGACAGACGAAACACTGAAGCTTTCTTT. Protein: CASSQMDRRNTEAFF.

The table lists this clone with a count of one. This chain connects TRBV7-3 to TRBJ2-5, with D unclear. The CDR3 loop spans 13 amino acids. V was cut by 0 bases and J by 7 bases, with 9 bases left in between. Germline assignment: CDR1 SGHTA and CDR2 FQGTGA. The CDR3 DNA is TGTGCCAGCAGCTTAACGAGTCTTGGGACCCAGTACTTC. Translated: CASSLTSLGTQYF.